This TCR beta chain is from a study of blood T cell repertoires in COVID-19 (dated by TCRdb to between 2020 and 2021). Describing the broader study: Samples from collaborators originated in the United States, Italy and Spain and spanned both the acute and convalescent phases of COVID-19. The repertoires were released in a freely available public database meant as a resource for research on the immune response to SARS-CoV-2. The dataset comprised deeply sampled blood TCRbeta repertoires from subjects exposed to, actively infected with, or recovered from COVID-19. The samples were drawn from the first 160 participants of the ongoing ImmuneRACE study and from 1,254 subjects provided by 6 global collaborators. Where HLA class I and class II types were available, the types were taken from metadata supplied by the sample provider, not from assay-based typing. Nearly every sample came with metadata listing a de-identified subject ID, COVID-19 status, age in years and sex. The prospective study material was composed of cDNA or gDNA derived from T cells, B-cell-depleted T cells, or PBMCs.

Turning to this clone: Its specific antigen is unknown. Within one base of it there is no much larger clone, and no base qualities were kept.

Whole blood was collected in K2EDTA tubes by collaborating institutions according to the institutions' own protocols. For TCRbeta analysis, collaborators shipped samples as frozen whole blood, isolated PBMCs, or DNA extracted from either of those sample types. Paper-wide results and their limitations: How much clinical and demographic metadata was included differed by source and by participant, and the metadata was provided uncurated.

TCRbeta CDR3 regions were amplified from genomic DNA by means of the immunoSEQ Assay, a bias-controlled multiplex PCR. In the paper's pipeline: Within the assay, amplification of reference gene primers was used to estimate how many nucleated cells each sample contained. To quantify the absolute abundance of each unique TCRbeta CDR3 rearrangement, sequence reads were collapsed and filtered. Productive Simpson clonality was computed per sample as the square root of Simpson's diversity index over productive rearrangements. TCRdb's version of the immuneACCESS table is confined to in-frame rearrangements and falls short of the full clone set. An unresolved V gene accounts for under half of the shortfall where checked; the remainder is of unknown origin. That table gives V, J and clone size, and the DNA gave D and trimming. This sample has 310,000 or so clones in its table, and around 89% of those were observed once. The ten biggest clones cover more than 3% of the sample.

Trimmed from V: 5 bases; trimmed from J: 0 bases; junction bases lacking a gene match: 10. From the cysteine up to the phenylalanine, the CDR3 has a length of 17 residues. Only CDR3 DNA is held: 51 bases, read in frame from base 1. Taken from the germline V gene (reference sequence), the CDR1 and CDR2 loops are LNHDA and SQIVND. Sequencing was performed on peripheral blood. The clonotype originates from a woman in her fifties or sixties with active or convalescent COVID-19. Recombination connected TRBV19 to TRBJ2-1, with TRBD2 matching 7 junction bases. The CDR3 in this case is CASSPRRRGFSYNEQFF. The DNA is as follows: TGTGCCAGTAGTCCCCGGAGGCGGGGGTTCTCCTACAATGAGCAGTTCTTC.